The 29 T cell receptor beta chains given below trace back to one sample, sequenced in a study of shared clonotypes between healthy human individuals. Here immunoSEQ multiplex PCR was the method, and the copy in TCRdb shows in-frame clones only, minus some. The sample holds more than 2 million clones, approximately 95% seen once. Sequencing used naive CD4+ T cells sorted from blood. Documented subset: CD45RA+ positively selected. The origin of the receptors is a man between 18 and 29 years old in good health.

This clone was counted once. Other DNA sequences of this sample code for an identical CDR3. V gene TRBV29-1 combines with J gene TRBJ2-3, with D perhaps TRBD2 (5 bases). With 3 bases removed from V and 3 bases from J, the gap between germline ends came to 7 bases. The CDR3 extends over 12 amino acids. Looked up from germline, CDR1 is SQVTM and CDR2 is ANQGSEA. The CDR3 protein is CSVESGTDTQYF. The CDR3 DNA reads TGCAGCGTTGAGTCGGGGACAGATACGCAGTATTTT.

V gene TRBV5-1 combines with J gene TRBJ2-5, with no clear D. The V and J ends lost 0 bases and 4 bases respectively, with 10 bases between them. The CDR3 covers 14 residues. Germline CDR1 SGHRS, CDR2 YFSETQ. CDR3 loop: CASSLATEGETQYF. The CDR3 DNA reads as TGCGCCAGCAGCTTGGCGACGGAAGGAGAGACCCAGTACTTC.

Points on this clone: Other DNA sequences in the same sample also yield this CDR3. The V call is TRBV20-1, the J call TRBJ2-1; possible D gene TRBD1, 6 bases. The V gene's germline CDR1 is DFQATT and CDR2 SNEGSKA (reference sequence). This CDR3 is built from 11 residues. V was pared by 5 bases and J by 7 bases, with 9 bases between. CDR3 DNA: TGCAGTGCTTACAGGGTTAATGAGCAGTTCTTC. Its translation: CSAYRVNEQFF.

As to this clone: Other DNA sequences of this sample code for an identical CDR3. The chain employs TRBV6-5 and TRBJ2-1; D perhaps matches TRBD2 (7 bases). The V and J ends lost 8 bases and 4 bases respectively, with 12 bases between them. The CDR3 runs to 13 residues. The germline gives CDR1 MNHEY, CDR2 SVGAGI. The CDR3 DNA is TGTGCCAGCCGTAGGGGGGGTTACAATGAGCAGTTCTTC. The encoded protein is CASRRGGYNEQFF.

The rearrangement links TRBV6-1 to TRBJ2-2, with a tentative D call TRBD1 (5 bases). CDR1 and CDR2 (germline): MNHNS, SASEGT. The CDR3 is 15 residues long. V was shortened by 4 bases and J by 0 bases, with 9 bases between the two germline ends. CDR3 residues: CASSAGHPNTGELFF. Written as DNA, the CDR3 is TGTGCCAGCAGTGCCGGACATCCGAACACCGGGGAGCTGTTTTTT.

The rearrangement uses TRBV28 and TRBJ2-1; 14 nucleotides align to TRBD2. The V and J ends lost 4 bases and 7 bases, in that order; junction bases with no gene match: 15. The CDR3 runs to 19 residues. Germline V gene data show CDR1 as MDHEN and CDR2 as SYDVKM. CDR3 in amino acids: CASSSRPGLAGASGNEQFF. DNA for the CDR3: TGTGCCAGCAGTTCCCGCCCGGGACTAGCGGGGGCATCGGGTAATGAGCAGTTCTTC.

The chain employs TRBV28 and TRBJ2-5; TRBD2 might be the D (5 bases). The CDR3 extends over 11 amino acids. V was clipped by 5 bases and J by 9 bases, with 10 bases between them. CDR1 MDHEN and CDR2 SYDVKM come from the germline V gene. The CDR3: CASSITDSQYF. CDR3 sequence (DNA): TGTGCCAGCAGTATTACGGACTCCCAGTACTTC. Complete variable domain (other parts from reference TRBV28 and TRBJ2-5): DVKVTQSSRYLVKRTGEKVFLECVQDMDHENMFWYRQDPGLGLRLIYFSYDVKMKEKGDIPEGYSVSREKKERFSLILESASTNQTSMYLCASSITDSQYFGPGTRLLVL.

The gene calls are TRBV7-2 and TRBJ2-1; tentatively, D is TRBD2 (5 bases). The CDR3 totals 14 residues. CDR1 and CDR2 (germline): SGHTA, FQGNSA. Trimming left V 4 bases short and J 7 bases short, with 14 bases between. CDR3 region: CASSSIIRGNEQFF. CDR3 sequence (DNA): TGTGCCAGCAGCTCAATCATCCGGGGAAATGAGCAGTTCTTC.

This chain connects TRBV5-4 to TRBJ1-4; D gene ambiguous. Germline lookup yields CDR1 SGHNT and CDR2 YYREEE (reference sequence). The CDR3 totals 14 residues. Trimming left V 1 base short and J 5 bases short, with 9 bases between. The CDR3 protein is CASSLWAGNEKLFF. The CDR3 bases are TGTGCCAGCAGCTTGTGGGCGGGGAATGAAAAACTGTTTTTT.

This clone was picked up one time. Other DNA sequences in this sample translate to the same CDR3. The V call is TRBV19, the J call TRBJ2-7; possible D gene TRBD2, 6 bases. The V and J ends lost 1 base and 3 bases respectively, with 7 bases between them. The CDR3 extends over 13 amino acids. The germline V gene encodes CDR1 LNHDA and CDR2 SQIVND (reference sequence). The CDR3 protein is CASSIGRGYEQYF. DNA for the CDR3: TGTGCCAGTAGTATAGGGAGGGGCTACGAGCAGTACTTC.

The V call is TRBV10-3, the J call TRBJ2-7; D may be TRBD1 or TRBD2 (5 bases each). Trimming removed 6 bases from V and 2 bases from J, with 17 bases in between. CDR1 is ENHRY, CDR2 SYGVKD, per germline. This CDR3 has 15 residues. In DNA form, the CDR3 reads TGTGCCATCAGAAACTCCGGGACCGAGGCCTACGAGCAGTACTTC. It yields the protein CAIRNSGTEAYEQYF.

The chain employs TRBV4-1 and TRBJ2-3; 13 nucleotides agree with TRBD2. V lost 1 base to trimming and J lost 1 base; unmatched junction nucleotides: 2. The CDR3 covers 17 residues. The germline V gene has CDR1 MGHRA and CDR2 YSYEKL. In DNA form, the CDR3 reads TGCGCCAGCAGCCAAGGGGGGACTAGCGGGGGCACAGATACGCAGTATTTT. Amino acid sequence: CASSQGGTSGGTDTQYF.

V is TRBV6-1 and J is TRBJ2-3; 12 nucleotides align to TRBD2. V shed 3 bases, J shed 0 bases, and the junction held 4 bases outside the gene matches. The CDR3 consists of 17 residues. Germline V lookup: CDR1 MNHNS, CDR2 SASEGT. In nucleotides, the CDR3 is TGTGCCAGCAGTGAGACCCTAGCGGGGGGGAGCACAGATACGCAGTATTTT. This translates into CASSETLAGGSTDTQYF.

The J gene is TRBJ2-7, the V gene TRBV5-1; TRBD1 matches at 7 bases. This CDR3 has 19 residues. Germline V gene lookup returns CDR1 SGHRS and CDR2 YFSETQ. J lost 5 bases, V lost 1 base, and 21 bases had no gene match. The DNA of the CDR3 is TGCGCCAGCAGCTTGCGCCGTTATACACAGGGGCCTGATTTGGACGAGCAGTACTTC. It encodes CASSLRRYTQGPDLDEQYF.

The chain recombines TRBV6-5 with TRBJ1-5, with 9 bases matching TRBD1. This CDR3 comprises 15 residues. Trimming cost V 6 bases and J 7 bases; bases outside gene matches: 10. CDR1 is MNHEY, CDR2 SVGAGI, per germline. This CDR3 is CASRTDRGGNQPQHF. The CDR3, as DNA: TGTGCCAGCAGAACCGACAGGGGGGGGAACCAGCCCCAGCATTTT.

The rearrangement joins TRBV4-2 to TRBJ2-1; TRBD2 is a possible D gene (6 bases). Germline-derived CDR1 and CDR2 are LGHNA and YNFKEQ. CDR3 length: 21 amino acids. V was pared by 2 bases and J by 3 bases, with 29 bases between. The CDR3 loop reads CASSQPSSELGGRGRYNEQFF. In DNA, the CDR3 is TGTGCCAGCAGCCAACCTAGCTCAGAGCTGGGGGGACGGGGCCGCTACAATGAGCAGTTCTTC.

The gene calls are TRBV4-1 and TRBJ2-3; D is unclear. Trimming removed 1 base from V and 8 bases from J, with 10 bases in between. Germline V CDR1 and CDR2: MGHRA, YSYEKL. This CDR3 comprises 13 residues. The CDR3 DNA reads TGCGCCAGCAGCCAAGTAAGGTTCGGTACGCAGTATTTT. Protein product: CASSQVRFGTQYF.

CDR3 protein: CASTGASSGANVLTF. The CDR3 nucleotides read TGTGCCAGCACGGGGGCGAGCTCTGGGGCCAACGTCCTGACTTTC. The rearrangement links TRBV7-9 to TRBJ2-6; D is perhaps TRBD1 or TRBD2 (6 bases each). Germline CDR1 reads SEHNR; CDR2 reads FQNEAQ (reference sequence). The CDR3 has 15 amino acids. V was clipped by 7 bases and J by 0 bases, with 10 bases between them.

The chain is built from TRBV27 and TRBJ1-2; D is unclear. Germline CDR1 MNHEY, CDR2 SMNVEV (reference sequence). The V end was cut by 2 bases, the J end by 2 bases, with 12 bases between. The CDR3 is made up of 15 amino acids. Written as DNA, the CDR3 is TGTGCCAGCAGTTTAAAGAACAGCGGGAACTATGGCTACACCTTC. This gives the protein CASSLKNSGNYGYTF.

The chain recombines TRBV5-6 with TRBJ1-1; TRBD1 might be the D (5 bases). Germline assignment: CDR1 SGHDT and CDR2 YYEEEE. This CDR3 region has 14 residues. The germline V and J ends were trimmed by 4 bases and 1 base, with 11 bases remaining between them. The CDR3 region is CASSNTGTNTEAFF. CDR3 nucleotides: TGTGCCAGCAGCAACACCGGGACGAACACTGAAGCTTTCTTT.

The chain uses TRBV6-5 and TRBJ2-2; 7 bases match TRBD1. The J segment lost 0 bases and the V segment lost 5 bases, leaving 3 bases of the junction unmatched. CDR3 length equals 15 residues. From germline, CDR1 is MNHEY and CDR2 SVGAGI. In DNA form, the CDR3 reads TGTGCCAGCAGTCCAACAGGGGCGAACACCGGGGAGCTGTTTTTT. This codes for CASSPTGANTGELFF.

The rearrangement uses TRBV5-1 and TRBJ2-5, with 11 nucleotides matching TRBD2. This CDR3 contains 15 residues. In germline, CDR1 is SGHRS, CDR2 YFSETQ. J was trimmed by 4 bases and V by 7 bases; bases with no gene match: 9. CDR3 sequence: CASAEGSGGAETQYF. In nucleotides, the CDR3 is TGCGCCAGCGCCGAAGGTAGCGGGGGGGCAGAGACCCAGTACTTC.

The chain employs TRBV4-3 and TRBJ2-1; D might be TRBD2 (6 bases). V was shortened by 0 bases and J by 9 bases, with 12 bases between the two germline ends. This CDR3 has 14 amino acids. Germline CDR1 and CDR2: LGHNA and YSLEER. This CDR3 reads CASSQEGGAGEQFF. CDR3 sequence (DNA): TGCGCCAGCAGCCAAGAGGGCGGGGCAGGTGAGCAGTTCTTC.

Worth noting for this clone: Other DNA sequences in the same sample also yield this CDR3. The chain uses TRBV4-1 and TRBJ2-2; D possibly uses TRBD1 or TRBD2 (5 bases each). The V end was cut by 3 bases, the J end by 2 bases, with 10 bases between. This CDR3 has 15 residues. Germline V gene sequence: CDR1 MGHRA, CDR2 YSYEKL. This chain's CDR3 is CASSQGTVNTGELFF. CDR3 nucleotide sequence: TGCGCCAGCAGCCAGGGGACGGTTAACACCGGGGAGCTGTTTTTT.

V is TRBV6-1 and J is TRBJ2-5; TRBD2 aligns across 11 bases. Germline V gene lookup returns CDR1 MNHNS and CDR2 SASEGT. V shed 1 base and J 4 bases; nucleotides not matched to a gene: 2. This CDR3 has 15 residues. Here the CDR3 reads CASSEVLAGVETQYF. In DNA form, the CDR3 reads TGTGCCAGCAGTGAAGTACTAGCGGGAGTAGAGACCCAGTACTTC.

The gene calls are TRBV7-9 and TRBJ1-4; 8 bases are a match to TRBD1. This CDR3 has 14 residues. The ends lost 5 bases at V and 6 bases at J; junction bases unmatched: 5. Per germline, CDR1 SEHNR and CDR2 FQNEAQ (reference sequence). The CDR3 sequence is CASSRDRWDEKLFF. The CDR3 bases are TGTGCCAGCAGCCGGGACAGGTGGGATGAAAAACTGTTTTTT.

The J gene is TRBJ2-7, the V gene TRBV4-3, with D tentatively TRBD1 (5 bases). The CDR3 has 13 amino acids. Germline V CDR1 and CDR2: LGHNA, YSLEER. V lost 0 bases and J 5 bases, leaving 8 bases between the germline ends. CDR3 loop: CASSQELGDEQYF. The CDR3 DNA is TGCGCCAGCAGCCAAGAATTAGGGGACGAGCAGTACTTC.

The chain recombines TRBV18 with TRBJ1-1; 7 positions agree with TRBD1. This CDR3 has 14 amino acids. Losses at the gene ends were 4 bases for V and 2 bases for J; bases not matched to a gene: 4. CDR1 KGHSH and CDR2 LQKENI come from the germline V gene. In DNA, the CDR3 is TGTGCCAGCTCACAGGGACAGACAAACACTGAAGCTTTCTTT. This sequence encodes CASSQGQTNTEAFF.

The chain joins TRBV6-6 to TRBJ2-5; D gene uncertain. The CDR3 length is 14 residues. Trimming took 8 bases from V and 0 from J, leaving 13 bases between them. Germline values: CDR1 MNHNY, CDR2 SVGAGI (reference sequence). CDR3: CASSRMGYQETQYF. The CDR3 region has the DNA TGTGCCAGCTCTAGGATGGGGTACCAAGAGACCCAGTACTTC.